What follows are 16 T cell receptor beta chains derived from one specimen sequenced in a study of blood T cell repertoires in COVID-19 (dated by TCRdb to about 2020). Library preparation used the immunoSEQ multiplex PCR assay. TCRdb provides this immuneACCESS table in a form limited to in-frame rearrangements. Some clones are lacking; in checked studies, under half of them reflect an unresolved V gene, and why the rest are absent is not known. The sample table shows 50,000 to 65,000 clones, and around 83% are seen once. The top ten hold around 6.5% of the sample. The sequencing sample was made of peripheral blood. The source is a human donor in a cohort sampled during active COVID-19.

This clone appeared a few times. The chain employs TRBV7-9 and TRBJ1-2; tentatively, D is TRBD1 (5 bases). Germline loops: CDR1 SEHNR, CDR2 FQNEAQ (reference sequence). V shed 5 bases and J shed 8 bases, with 21 bases lying between them. The CDR3 totals 15 residues. DNA of the CDR3: TGTGCCAGCAGCGAGGACAAAAGCGTAGCACTCGGCTACACCTTC. Its translation: CASSEDKSVALGYTF.

There are a few counts of this clone. The chain recombines TRBV7-9 with TRBJ2-7; 11 bases align to TRBD2. The CDR3 length is 14 residues. Trimming at V came to 5 bases and at J to 6 bases, leaving 6 bases not matched to a gene. Germline CDR1 and CDR2: SEHNR and FQNEAQ (reference sequence). The CDR3 protein is CASSELAGVVEQYF. CDR3 DNA: TGTGCCAGCAGCGAACTAGCGGGAGTAGTCGAGCAGTACTTC.

This chain links TRBV10-2 with TRBJ2-2; 9 bases match TRBD1. V shed 4 bases, J shed 6 bases, and the junction held 9 bases outside the gene matches. Germline V gene sequence: CDR1 WSHSY, CDR2 SAAADI. The length of the CDR3 is 16 residues. As DNA, the CDR3 is TGCGCCAGCAGTGGGGGACAGGGAATGTACGCCGGGGAGCTGTTTTTT. This codes for CASSGGQGMYAGELFF.

The chain uses TRBV9 and TRBJ1-1, with 8 bases aligning to TRBD1. J lost 3 bases, V lost 4 bases, and 2 bases had no gene match. Germline CDR1 reads SGDLS; CDR2 reads YYNGEE. This CDR3 has 13 amino acids. The CDR3 sequence: CASSLQGDTEAFF. In DNA, the CDR3 is TGTGCCAGCAGCCTACAGGGGGACACTGAAGCTTTCTTT.

The chain employs TRBV18 and TRBJ1-3, with 7 bases lining up with TRBD1. The V segment lost 5 bases and the J segment 0 bases; nucleotides outside the gene matches: 7. This CDR3 region has 16 residues. The germline V gene encodes CDR1 KGHSH and CDR2 LQKENI. CDR3 loop: CASSNPGQSSGNTIYF. CDR3 in DNA: TGTGCCAGCTCAAATCCGGGACAGAGCTCTGGAAACACCATATATTTT.

The chain uses TRBV4-2 and TRBJ2-5; 7 bases map to TRBD1. Per the germline V gene, CDR1 is LGHNA and CDR2 is YNFKEQ. Trimming removed 6 bases from V and 3 bases from J; junction bases left unmatched: 4. CDR3 size: 13 residues. The CDR3 nucleotides are TGTGCCAGCAGTTACGGGACAGAAGAGACCCAGTACTTC. As protein: CASSYGTEETQYF.

The rearrangement joins TRBV5-1 to TRBJ2-1, with D possibly TRBD2 on 5 matching bases. This CDR3 spans 15 amino acids. Trimming left V 4 bases short and J 0 bases short, with 11 bases between. Looked up from germline, CDR1 is SGHRS and CDR2 is YFSETQ. The CDR3 nucleotides read TGCGCCAGCAGCCCCGAGGGAGTCTCCTACAATGAGCAGTTCTTC. As protein: CASSPEGVSYNEQFF.

In its sample, this clone was seen a few times. The gene calls are TRBV7-3 and TRBJ2-7, with 13 bases fitting TRBD2. There are 16 residues in the CDR3. The junction had 5 bases not matched to a gene; V was cut back by 6 bases and J by 0 bases. Germline CDR1 and CDR2: SGHTA and FQGTGA. The CDR3 DNA is TGTGCCAGCAGAACCGGGACTAGCGGGACCTCCTACGAGCAGTACTTC. Translation gives CASRTGTSGTSYEQYF.

The V and J genes are TRBV7-9 and TRBJ1-2; 9 bases match TRBD1. There are 16 residues in the CDR3. The trim removed 1 base at V and 4 bases at J, leaving 7 bases unmatched. The germline V gene has CDR1 SEHNR and CDR2 FQNEAQ (reference sequence). CDR3: CASSLGTGEFGYGYTF. For the CDR3, the DNA is TGTGCCAGCAGCTTAGGGACAGGGGAGTTTGGCTATGGCTACACCTTC.

The gene calls are TRBV10-3 and TRBJ2-6; 7 bases fit TRBD1. Germline trimming cut 6 bases from V and 1 base from J; bases unmatched to any gene: 3. The CDR3 is made up of 15 amino acids. CDR1 is ENHRY, CDR2 SYGVKD, per germline. This CDR3 reads CAIRGQISGANVLTF. The CDR3 DNA is TGTGCCATCAGGGGACAGATTTCTGGGGCCAACGTCCTGACTTTC.

This chain uses TRBV3-1 (or the pseudogene TRBV3-2) with TRBJ1-1; tentatively, D is TRBD1 (5 bases). V lost 1 base to trimming and J lost 1 base, with 10 bases between them. CDR1 and CDR2 from the germline V gene are LGHDT and YNNKEL (reference sequence). The CDR3 covers 15 residues. The CDR3 spells CASSQGVGRNTEAFF. The CDR3 DNA reads TGTGCCAGCAGCCAAGGAGTGGGGCGGAACACTGAAGCTTTCTTT.

The J gene is TRBJ1-2, the V gene TRBV30; 8 bases are shared with TRBD1. The V gene end was trimmed by 4 bases and the J gene end by 2 bases; junction bases not matched to a gene: 9. This CDR3 contains 15 residues. Per germline, CDR1 GTSNPN and CDR2 SVGIG (reference sequence). As DNA, the CDR3 is TGTGCCTGGATTTCGCGGACAGGGATCAACTATGGCTACACCTTC. This encodes CAWISRTGINYGYTF.

CDR3: CASSLPPRLYTYEQYF. The CDR3 DNA sequence: TGTGCCAGCAGCCTCCCCCCCAGGCTCTATACCTACGAGCAGTACTTC. This rearrangement joins TRBV7-2 to TRBJ2-7; D not certain. V was cut by 5 bases and J by 2 bases, with 19 bases left in between. Looked up from germline, CDR1 is SGHTA and CDR2 is FQGNSA. This CDR3 is built from 16 residues.

This rearrangement joins TRBV6-5 to TRBJ1-1; 7 positions match TRBD1. The CDR3 contains 13 residues. J was trimmed by 5 bases and V by 5 bases; bases with no gene match: 5. Germline V gives CDR1 MNHEY, CDR2 SVGAGI. CDR3 DNA: TGTGCCAGCAGTAACAGGGGTGGGACTGAAGCTTTCTTT. It specifies CASSNRGGTEAFF.

The gene calls are TRBV30 and TRBJ1-1; D is unclear. Germline CDR1 reads GTSNPN; CDR2 reads SVGIG (reference sequence). This CDR3 is 12 amino acids long. Trimming shortened V by 5 bases and J by 2 bases, and 9 bases separated the two germline ends. Here the CDR3 DNA reads TGTGCCTGGGACGGGGTTAACACTGAAGCTTTCTTT. This translates into CAWDGVNTEAFF.

The chain joins TRBV6-5 to TRBJ2-7; a possible D gene is TRBD2 (6 bases). The CDR3 extends over 14 amino acids. From germline, CDR1 is MNHEY and CDR2 SVGAGI. V was cut by 2 bases and J by 0 bases, with 8 bases left in between. DNA of the CDR3: TGTGCCAGCAGTTACGGGGGGAACTCCTACGAGCAGTACTTC. Its protein is CASSYGGNSYEQYF.